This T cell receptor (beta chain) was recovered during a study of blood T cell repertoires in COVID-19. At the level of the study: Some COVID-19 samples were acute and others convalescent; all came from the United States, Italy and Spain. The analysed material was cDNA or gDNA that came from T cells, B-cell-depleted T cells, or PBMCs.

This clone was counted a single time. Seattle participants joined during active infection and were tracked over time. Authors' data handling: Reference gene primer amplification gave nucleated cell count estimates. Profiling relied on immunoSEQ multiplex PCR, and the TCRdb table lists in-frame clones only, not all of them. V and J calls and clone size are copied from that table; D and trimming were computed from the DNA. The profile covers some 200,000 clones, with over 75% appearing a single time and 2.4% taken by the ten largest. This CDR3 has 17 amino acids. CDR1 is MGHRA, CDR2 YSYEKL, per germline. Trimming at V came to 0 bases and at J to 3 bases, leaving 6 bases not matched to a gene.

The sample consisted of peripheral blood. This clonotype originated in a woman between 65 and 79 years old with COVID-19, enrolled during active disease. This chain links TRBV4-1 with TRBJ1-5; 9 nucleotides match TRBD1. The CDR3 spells CASSQESGTGINQPQHF. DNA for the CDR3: TGCGCCAGCAGCCAAGAATCCGGGACAGGGATCAATCAGCCCCAGCATTTT.